These T cell receptor beta chains were read from a single sample in a study of kidney transplant recipient with SARS-CoV-2 infection. One entry per CDR3 protein, called by TCRdb with MiXCR from the reads. The sample holds about 240,000 distinct CDR3 sequences; around 28% are singletons and the top ten take about 7%. The material was a blood sample, obtained at baseline and between days 110 and 120 from a kidney transplant recipient. These receptors were obtained from a male patient aged 25 to 39 who had COVID-19 and was a kidney transplant recipient. Part of the T cell pool may stem from the graft donor. Each CDR3 is given with its conserved first and last residue. D genes are given only for firm matches. A row's size may be missing; if present it is once, few, many or a size class.

V	size	D	J	DNA	CDR3
TRBV5-4	many	NA	TRBJ1-1	TGTGCCAGCAGCTTGGAACGTCCCCCCCAAAACACTGAAGCTTTCTTT	CASSLERPPQNTEAFF
TRBV6-5	NA	NA	TRBJ1-6	TGTGCCAGCAGTTACTGGGGGGGAAGCTCCTATAATTCACCCCTCCACTTT	CASSYWGGSSYNSPLHF
TRBV7-7	many	NA	TRBJ1-2	TGTGCCAGCAGCCCCGTCAATAAGTGCCGAAAGACCTATGGCTACACCTTC	CASSPVNKCRKTYGYTF
TRBV11-2	many	NA	TRBJ1-2	TGTGCCAGCAGCTACATCCGAACAAGCAGAAAGACCTATGGCTACACCTTC	CASSYIRTSRKTYGYTF
TRBV5-1	many	NA	TRBJ1-2	TGCGCCAGCTGGCGTGTATCGGTTCGAAAGACCTATGGCTACACCTTC	CASWRVSVRKTYGYTF
TRBV11-2	many	NA	TRBJ2-7	TGTGCCAGCAGATTAAGTGGGGGAACGAACGAGCAGTACTTC	CASRLSGGTNEQYF
TRBV19	NA	TRBD1	TRBJ2-1	TGTGCCAGTAGTATGCGGACAGGGGCAGCGTACAATGAGCAGTTCTTC	CASSMRTGAAYNEQFF
TRBV6-6	many	NA	TRBJ2-7	TGTGCCAGCAGTTTAGGTAGGGACTACGAGCAGTACTTC	CASSLGRDYEQYF
TRBV4-1	many	TRBD1	TRBJ1-6	TGCGCCAGCAGCCAGGGACAGCCTAATTCACCCCTCCACTTT	CASSQGQPNSPLHF
TRBV28	many	NA	TRBJ1-6	TGTGCCAGCAGTTCCCTTAGGAAAGGGGACCCTTATAATTCACCCCTCCACTTT	CASSSLRKGDPYNSPLHF
TRBV20-1	many	NA	TRBJ2-2	TGCAGTGCAGCCCGGGTCGGGGAGCTGTTTTTT	CSAARVGELFF
TRBV5-6	few	NA	TRBJ2-5	TGTGCCAGCAGCCTTTCCCAGACCCAGTACTTC	CASSLSQTQYF
TRBV19	NA	NA	TRBJ2-3	TGTGCCAGTACGGGTAGGACGGGACCGGATACGCAGTATTTT	CASTGRTGPDTQYF
TRBV7-2	few	NA	TRBJ1-1	TGTGCCAGCAGCTCGCCAGCAAGGGGAAAGTTCATGAACACTGAAGCTTTCTTT	CASSSPARGKFMNTEAFF
TRBV7-2	many	TRBD2	TRBJ2-7	TGTGCCAGCAGCGCCGTCAGCGGGGGGTACTACGAGCAGTACTTC	CASSAVSGGYYEQYF
TRBV24-1	many	TRBD2	TRBJ2-5	TGTGCCACCAGTGATCGACTAGCTATCCAAGAGACCCAGTACTTC	CATSDRLAIQETQYF